What follows are 25 T cell receptor beta chains derived from one specimen sequenced in a study of identical twins. TCRdb recomputed calls from the 5' RACE reads with MiXCR, one row per CDR3 protein. The data show under 400,000 distinct CDR3 sequences, 9% to 10% seen once. Sequenced input: naive T cells sorted from blood. These receptors all come from a woman in her 50s in good health.

This clonotype has at least ten counts. The V gene is TRBV12-3 or TRBV12-4, the J gene TRBJ2-2; D uncertain. The length of the CDR3 is 13 residues. The V end was cut by 4 bases, the J end by 6 bases, with 9 bases between. DNA of the CDR3: TGTGCCAGCAGTTCACCCTTGGCCGGGGAGCTGTTTTTT. Amino acids: CASSSPLAGELFF.

Concerning this clonotype: At one end the junction does not follow the germline gene, possibly because of a read error. This chain joins TRBV5-1 and TRBJ2-3; D possibly matches TRBD1 or TRBD2 (6 bases each). The CDR3 extends over 15 amino acids. Per the germline V gene, CDR1 is SGHRS and CDR2 is YFSETQ. The CDR3 protein is CSSSLDRGPTDTQYF. For the CDR3, the DNA is TGCTCCAGCAGCTTGGACCGGGGGCCCACAGATACGCAGTATTTT.

This rearrangement joins TRBV29-1 to TRBJ2-7, with TRBD1 matching 11 bases. The CDR3 sequence is 15 residues long. V was pared by 3 bases and J by 5 bases, with 9 bases of the junction left unmatched. Germline V gene data show CDR1 as SQVTM and CDR2 as ANQGSEA. DNA of the CDR3: TGCAGCGTTGACCCTGGACAGGGGGCGCCCAACGAGCAGTACTTC. Protein sequence: CSVDPGQGAPNEQYF.

The rearrangement joins TRBV19 to TRBJ1-1; D is ambiguous. The CDR3 spans 14 residues. The germline CDR1 and CDR2 sequences are LNHDA and SQIVND (reference sequence). V lost 4 bases and J 6 bases, leaving 15 bases between the germline ends. Here the CDR3 reads CASSTSRVGSEAFF. In DNA, the CDR3 is TGTGCCAGTAGTACGTCCCGGGTTGGCTCTGAAGCTTTCTTT.

The table lists this clonotype with many counts. V and J are TRBV7-8 and TRBJ2-7, with D perhaps matching TRBD2 (5 bases). This CDR3 spans 15 amino acids. Trimming took 5 bases from V and 2 from J, leaving 16 bases between them. Germline V gene sequence: CDR1 SGHVS, CDR2 FQNEAQ. This chain's CDR3 is CASSPRLDLTYEQYF. CDR3 coding DNA: TGTGCCAGCAGCCCCCGGCTGGACTTGACCTACGAGCAGTACTTC.

The CDR3 DNA reads as TGTGCCTCTGCGAAAGGGGGCGATCAGCCCCAGCATTTT. This sequence encodes CASAKGGDQPQHF. The genes are TRBV7-9 and TRBJ1-5; TRBD1 agrees at 7 bases. Germline lookup yields CDR1 SEHNR and CDR2 FQNEAQ (reference sequence). This CDR3 has 13 amino acids. The J segment lost 5 bases and the V segment lost 11 bases, leaving 9 bases of the junction unmatched.

This chain joins TRBV5-5 and TRBJ2-1; the D is unclear. V shed 0 bases and J shed 10 bases, with 11 bases lying between them. From germline, CDR1 is SGHKS and CDR2 YYEKEE (reference sequence). CDR3 size: 13 residues. The CDR3 protein is CASSLDWTWEQFF. DNA for the CDR3: TGTGCCAGCAGCTTGGACTGGACGTGGGAGCAGTTCTTC.

The rearrangement uses TRBV19 and TRBJ2-1; 7 bases line up with TRBD2. J was trimmed by 3 bases and V by 7 bases; bases with no gene match: 6. The CDR3 covers 14 residues. The germline V gene has CDR1 LNHDA and CDR2 SQIVND (reference sequence). CDR3 in DNA: TGTGCCAGTAAGGACGGGAGGAACTACAATGAGCAGTTCTTC. Translated, it gives CASKDGRNYNEQFF.

This clonotype was seen a few times. The CDR3 loop reads CSARGPTGNEQFF. For the CDR3, the DNA is TGCAGTGCTAGAGGCCCCACTGGCAATGAGCAGTTCTTC. This chain joins TRBV20-1 and TRBJ2-1; D call uncertain. V was trimmed by 1 base and J by 6 bases, leaving 10 bases between them. The CDR3 extends over 13 amino acids. Per germline, CDR1 DFQATT and CDR2 SNEGSKA (reference sequence).

In its sample, this clonotype was seen many times. The rearrangement joins TRBV5-1 to TRBJ2-4; D perhaps matches TRBD2 (5 bases). The germline V gene encodes CDR1 SGHRS and CDR2 YFSETQ. This CDR3 region has 16 residues. Trimming removed 0 bases from V and 1 base from J, with 11 bases in between. CDR3 in DNA: TGCGCCAGCAGCTTGGGGGAGCGTCTGGCCAAAAACATTCAGTACTTC. Amino acid sequence: CASSLGERLAKNIQYF.

A few counts support this clonotype. The chain employs TRBV5-1 and TRBJ1-1, with D tentatively TRBD1 (5 bases). This CDR3 region has 12 residues. V gave up 2 bases and J gave up 9 bases, with 11 bases separating them. Germline V gene sequence: CDR1 SGHRS, CDR2 YFSETQ. The CDR3 sequence is CASSFQGHQAFF. CDR3 sequence (DNA): TGCGCCAGCAGCTTTCAGGGCCATCAAGCTTTCTTT.

The chain couples TRBV5-1 to TRBJ2-1; weak D call: TRBD2 (5 bases). Germline V gene data show CDR1 as SGHRS and CDR2 as YFSETQ. The CDR3 is 16 residues long. Trimming cost V 0 bases and J 5 bases, with 15 bases left between them. The CDR3 region is CASSLAPRVRDNEQFF. CDR3 coding DNA: TGCGCCAGCAGCTTGGCCCCGAGGGTCCGTGACAATGAGCAGTTCTTC.

This clonotype was picked up a small number of times. The V and J genes are TRBV20-1 and TRBJ2-3; D unresolved. The CDR3 runs to 11 residues. V dropped 6 bases and J dropped 7 bases, with 11 bases sitting between them. Germline-derived CDR1 and CDR2 are DFQATT and SNEGSKA (reference sequence). CDR3 nucleotides: TGCAGTGCGGCGGCCCCAAATACGCAGTATTTT. It encodes CSAAAPNTQYF.

In its sample, this clonotype was seen a few times. The chain has TRBV3-1 and TRBJ2-5, with 7 bases matching TRBD2. The junction had 4 bases not matched to a gene; V was cut back by 3 bases and J by 3 bases. The CDR3 totals 14 residues. Germline V lookup: CDR1 LGHDT, CDR2 YNNKEL (reference sequence). CDR3: CASSHAGVEETQYF. In DNA, the CDR3 is TGTGCCAGCAGCCATGCGGGAGTGGAAGAGACCCAGTACTTC.

Remarks on this clonotype: This is likely a read error, given that the CDR3 carries no conserved phenylalanine or tryptophan at its end. This chain connects TRBV27 to TRBJ2-1; possible D gene TRBD2, 5 bases. The CDR3 is 13 amino acids. Looked up from germline, CDR1 is MNHEY and CDR2 is SMNVEV (reference sequence). V lost 3 bases, J lost 6 bases, and 9 bases lay in between. The CDR3 spells CASSFGIGNEQFL. As DNA, the CDR3 is TGTGCCAGCAGTTTCGGGATCGGCAATGAGCAGTTCCTC.

A few counts support this clonotype. V usage is TRBV11-3 and J usage is TRBJ1-1; D uncertain. Trimming took 1 base from V and 1 from J, leaving 13 bases between them. CDR1 and CDR2 from the germline V gene are SGHNT and YENEEA. The length of the CDR3 is 16 residues. The CDR3 reads CASSLVLGSPNTEAFF. The CDR3 DNA is TGTGCCAGCAGCTTAGTCCTCGGTTCTCCGAACACTGAAGCTTTCTTT.

The chain carries TRBV15 and TRBJ2-2; possible D gene TRBD1, 6 bases. The CDR3 has 18 amino acids. Germline V gene sequence: CDR1 LNHNV, CDR2 YYDKDF (reference sequence). Deletions cut 1 base from V and 5 bases from J, with 20 bases between. CDR3 coding DNA: TGTGCCACCAGCAGAGTAGTCGCTCTGGACAGCCCGACCGGGGAGCTGTTTTTT. Translation: CATSRVVALDSPTGELFF.

This clonotype came up a few times. This chain connects TRBV5-1 to TRBJ2-7; no firm D call. The germline V gene has CDR1 SGHRS and CDR2 YFSETQ. This CDR3 has 11 amino acids. Trimming cost V 4 bases and J 3 bases, with 5 bases left between them. The CDR3: CASSLFYEQYV. Here the CDR3 DNA reads TGCGCCAGCAGCCTCTTCTACGAGCAGTACGTC.

The chain combines TRBV24-1 with TRBJ2-1; perhaps TRBD1 as D (6 bases). The V end was cut by 4 bases, the J end by 7 bases, with 13 bases between. The CDR3 sequence is 14 residues long. Germline CDR1 KGHDR, CDR2 SFDVKD. This chain's CDR3 is CATSDPFRGNEQFF. The CDR3 DNA reads as TGTGCCACCAGTGACCCCTTCAGGGGAAATGAGCAGTTCTTC.

The table lists this clonotype with a few counts. This chain joins TRBV18 and TRBJ1-2, with D unresolved. V was shortened by 2 bases and J by 6 bases, with 10 bases between the two germline ends. CDR1 is KGHSH, CDR2 LQKENI, per germline. The CDR3 covers 13 residues. The CDR3 region is CASSPAIPDGYTF. As DNA, the CDR3 is TGTGCCAGCTCACCAGCGATCCCAGATGGCTACACCTTC.

This chain links TRBV20-1 with TRBJ2-7; 7 bases line up with TRBD2. Germline V CDR1 and CDR2: DFQATT, SNEGSKA (reference sequence). The trim removed 5 bases at V and 3 bases at J, leaving 10 bases unmatched. This CDR3 region has 14 residues. The CDR3 loop is CSADGGRGNYEQYF. In DNA form, the CDR3 reads TGCAGTGCTGACGGCGGGCGGGGGAACTACGAGCAGTACTTC.

This clonotype was counted only a few times. The gene calls are TRBV19 and TRBJ2-7; 12 nucleotides line up with TRBD2. The CDR3 spans 15 residues. Germline V CDR1 and CDR2: LNHDA, SQIVND (reference sequence). V lost 6 bases and J lost 1; bases outside the gene matches: 4. The CDR3 DNA sequence: TGTGCCAGTAGGCCTAGCGGGAGGGAATCCTACGAGCAGTACTTC. Translating gives CASRPSGRESYEQYF.

In this sample, this clonotype turned up many times. The chain joins TRBV4-1 to TRBJ2-2, with TRBD1 matching over 7 bases. The CDR3 runs to 18 residues. From germline, CDR1 is MGHRA and CDR2 YSYEKL. The V gene end was trimmed by 3 bases and the J gene end by 2 bases; junction bases not matched to a gene: 12. The CDR3: CASSHPRPGQTNTGELFF. The CDR3 nucleotides are TGCGCCAGCAGCCACCCCCGGCCGGGACAGACTAACACCGGGGAGCTGTTTTTT.

This clonotype was seen more than once but under ten times. The chain couples TRBV12-3 or TRBV12-4 to TRBJ2-3, with a tentative D call TRBD1 (6 bases). V was trimmed by 6 bases and J by 1 base, leaving 11 bases between them. The length of the CDR3 is 14 residues. CDR3 DNA sequence: TGTGCCAGCAGCCAGGGGTTGCGCACAGATACGCAGTATTTT. Translation: CASSQGLRTDTQYF.

This sequence joins TRBV5-1 and TRBJ2-7, with D unresolved. Between the trimmed V and J ends, which lost 0 bases and 2 bases, there was a span of 6 bases. This CDR3 region has 13 residues. CDR1 and CDR2 from the germline V gene are SGHRS and YFSETQ. CDR3 protein: CASSLVSAYEQYF. The DNA of the CDR3 is TGCGCCAGCAGCTTGGTCTCAGCCTACGAGCAGTACTTC.